These T cell receptor beta chains were read from a single sample in a study of technical replicates of blood from a few donors. This table comes from immunoSEQ multiplex PCR, and its TCRdb copy is limited to in-frame clones, with some not included. Here the sample spans 95,000 to 100,000 clones, 96% being singletons. The specimen was T cells isolated from PBMCs. Source of these receptors: a human donor in good health. Each CDR3 is given with its conserved first and last residue. A D gene is named only where the DNA matches it firmly. For some rows the clone size is stated as once, few or many, or as a class when expanded; others skip it.

j_call | clone_size | v_call | d_call | cdr3_aa | cdr3_nt
TRBJ1-2 | . | TRBV6-5 | . | CASSYAQEVGYGYTF | TGTGCCAGCAGTTACGCGCAGGAGGTTGGCTATGGCTACACCTTC
TRBJ1-4 | . | TRBV4-1 | . | CASSQDPGLGSNEKLFF | TGCGCCAGCAGCCAAGATCCAGGGTTAGGGTCTAATGAAAAACTGTTTTTT
TRBJ1-1 | . | TRBV6-5 | . | CASRPPSTEAFF | TGTGCCAGCAGACCACCTAGCACTGAAGCTTTCTTT
TRBJ2-1 | . | TRBV13 | TRBD1 | CASSLGQGFYEQFF | TGTGCCAGCAGCTTGGGACAGGGTTTCTATGAGCAGTTCTTC
TRBJ2-7 | . | TRBV19 | TRBD1 | CASTPGQGGYEQYF | TGTGCCAGTACGCCGGGACAGGGAGGCTACGAGCAGTACTTC
TRBJ1-1 | . | TRBV28 | . | CASTSTANTEAFF | TGTGCCAGCACCTCGACAGCGAACACTGAAGCTTTCTTT
TRBJ2-7 | . | TRBV5-4 | . | CASSLVGGKQYF | TGTGCCAGCAGCTTGGTAGGGGGTAAGCAGTACTTC
TRBJ2-1 | . | TRBV9 | . | CASSVGASSYNEQFF | TGTGCCAGCAGCGTAGGAGCTAGCTCCTACAATGAGCAGTTCTTC
TRBJ2-5 | . | TRBV7-9 | . | CASSTYLGTLGEAQYF | TGTGCCAGCAGCACATACCTTGGCACCCTGGGTGAGGCCCAGTACTTC
TRBJ1-1 | . | TRBV11-2 | . | CASSLEVVPPDTEAFF | TGTGCCAGCAGCTTAGAAGTCGTCCCCCCGGACACTGAAGCTTTCTTT
TRBJ1-5 | . | TRBV6-5 | . | CASSETQANQPQHF | TGTGCCAGCAGTGAAACTCAGGCTAATCAGCCCCAGCATTTT
TRBJ2-7 | . | TRBV28 | . | CASSGENYEQYF | TGTGCCAGCAGTGGAGAAAACTACGAGCAGTACTTC
TRBJ2-1 | . | TRBV27 | . | CASSRSPSPYNEQFF | TGTGCCAGCAGTCGTAGTCCCTCCCCCTACAATGAGCAGTTCTTC
TRBJ2-1 | . | TRBV7-2 | TRBD2 | CASSLVAGKYNEQFF | TGTGCCAGCAGCTTAGTAGCGGGTAAATACAATGAGCAGTTCTTC
TRBJ2-7 | once | TRBV7-7 | TRBD1 | CASSFTGEFYEQYF | TGTGCCAGCAGCTTTACAGGGGAGTTCTACGAGCAGTACTTC
TRBJ2-7 | . | TRBV7-7 | TRBD1 | CASSLATGPSYEQYF | TGTGCTAGCAGCTTAGCGACAGGGCCTTCCTACGAGCAGTACTTC
TRBJ2-3 | . | TRBV28 | . | CASSLTRKGVTQYF | TGTGCCAGCAGTCTCACCCGGAAGGGAGTTACGCAGTATTTT
TRBJ1-1 | . | TRBV7-2 | TRBD1 | CASSLDRDTEAFF | TGTGCCAGCAGTTTGGACAGGGACACTGAAGCTTTCTTT
TRBJ2-7 | . | TRBV4-1 | . | CASSQDRFAGTTYEQYF | TGCGCCAGCAGCCAAGATCGGTTTGCGGGGACCACCTACGAGCAGTACTTC
TRBJ2-7 | . | TRBV6-5 | TRBD1 | CASTPTGAYEQYF | TGTGCCAGCACGCCTACAGGGGCCTACGAGCAGTACTTC
TRBJ2-1 | once | TRBV9 | TRBD2 | CASSVWTSGYNEQFF | TGTGCCAGCAGCGTGTGGACTAGCGGTTACAATGAGCAGTTCTTC
TRBJ1-5 | . | TRBV28 | . | CASSESGQGSNQPQHF | TGTGCCAGCAGTGAATCCGGGCAGGGCAGCAATCAGCCCCAGCATTTT
TRBJ2-3 | . | TRBV13 | . | CASRRQLTDTQYF | TGTGCCAGCAGGCGACAGCTCACAGATACGCAGTATTTT
TRBJ1-6 | . | TRBV9 | . | CASSQEGTYNSPLHF | TGTGCCAGCAGCCAGGAGGGGACTTATAATTCACCCCTCCACTTT
TRBJ2-1 | . | TRBV4-2 | TRBD2 | CASREGTSGGYNEQFF | TGTGCCAGCAGGGAAGGCACTAGCGGGGGTTACAATGAGCAGTTCTTC
TRBJ2-1 | . | TRBV2 | . | CASSGQRLVNEQFF | TGTGCCAGCAGTGGACAGCGACTGGTCAATGAGCAGTTCTTC
TRBJ1-1 | . | TRBV28 | . | CASSNPRVGEAFF | TGTGCCAGCAGCAACCCGAGGGTGGGTGAAGCTTTCTTT